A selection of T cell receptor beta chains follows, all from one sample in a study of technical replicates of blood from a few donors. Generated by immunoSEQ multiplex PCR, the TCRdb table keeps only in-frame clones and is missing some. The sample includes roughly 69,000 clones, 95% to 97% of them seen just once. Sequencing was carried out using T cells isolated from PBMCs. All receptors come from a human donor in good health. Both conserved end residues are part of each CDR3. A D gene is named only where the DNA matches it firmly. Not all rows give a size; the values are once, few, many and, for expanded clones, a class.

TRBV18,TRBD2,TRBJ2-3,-,CASSPQPAGATDTQYF,TGTGCCAGCTCACCCCAGCCAGCGGGGGCCACAGATACGCAGTATTTT
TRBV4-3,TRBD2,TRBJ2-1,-,CASSLAGGADEQFF,TGCGCCAGCAGCCTGGCGGGGGGGGCGGATGAGCAGTTCTTC
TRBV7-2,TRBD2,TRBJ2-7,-,CASGPSGRYSEQYF,TGTGCCAGCGGACCTAGCGGGAGATATTCCGAGCAGTACTTC
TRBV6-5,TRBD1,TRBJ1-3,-,CASVGDRAGGNTIYF,TGTGCCAGCGTAGGTGACAGGGCAGGTGGAAACACCATATATTTT
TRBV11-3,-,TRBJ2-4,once,CASSSQKNIQYF,TGTGCCAGCAGCTCCCAGAAAAACATTCAGTACTTC
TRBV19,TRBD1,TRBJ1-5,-,CASSMDRDNQPQHF,TGTGCCAGTAGTATGGACAGGGATAATCAGCCCCAGCATTTT
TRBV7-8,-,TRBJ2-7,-,CASSSRDISDYEQYF,TGTGCCAGCAGCTCCCGGGACATCTCCGACTACGAGCAGTACTTC
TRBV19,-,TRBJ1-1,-,CASSIFGNTEAFF,TGTGCCAGTAGTATCTTCGGGAACACTGAAGCTTTCTTT
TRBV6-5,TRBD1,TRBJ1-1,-,CATSRGTGGTEAFF,TGTGCCACCTCTCGCGGGACAGGGGGGACTGAAGCTTTCTTT
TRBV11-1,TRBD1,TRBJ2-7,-,CASSLRTGAYEQYF,TGTGCCAGCAGCTTAAGGACAGGGGCCTACGAGCAGTACTTC
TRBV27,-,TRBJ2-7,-,CARSKGGTGGEQYF,TGTGCCAGATCTAAGGGGGGCACGGGGGGCGAGCAGTACTTC
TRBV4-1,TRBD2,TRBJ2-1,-,CASSQRTSLDEQFF,TGCGCCAGCAGCCAGAGGACTAGTCTGGATGAGCAGTTCTTC
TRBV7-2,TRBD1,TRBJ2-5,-,CASSYSGQGLETQYF,TGTGCCAGCAGCTACAGTGGACAGGGGCTAGAGACCCAGTACTTC
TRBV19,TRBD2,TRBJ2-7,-,CASSPTSGGSYEQYF,TGTGCCAGTAGTCCGACTTCGGGGGGGTCCTACGAGCAGTACTTC
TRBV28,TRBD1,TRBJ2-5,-,CASSLTGVWETQYF,TGTGCCAGCAGCTTAACAGGGGTGTGGGAGACCCAGTACTTC
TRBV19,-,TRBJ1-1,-,CATRLSLNTEAFF,TGTGCCACTCGACTGTCCCTGAACACTGAAGCTTTCTTT
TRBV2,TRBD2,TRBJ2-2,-,CASTPSGYTGELFF,TGTGCCAGCACCCCTAGCGGATACACCGGGGAGCTGTTTTTT
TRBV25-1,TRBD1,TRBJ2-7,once,CASSLTGVYEQYF,TGTGCCAGCAGCTTGACAGGGGTCTACGAGCAGTACTTC
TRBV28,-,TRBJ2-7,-,CASSLSEEEQYF,TGTGCCAGCAGTTTATCGGAGGAGGAGCAGTACTTC
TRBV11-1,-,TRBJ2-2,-,CASSLKGGNTGELFF,TGTGCCAGCAGCCTCAAAGGGGGGAACACCGGGGAGCTGTTTTTT
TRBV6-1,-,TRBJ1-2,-,CASSLDYAYGYTF,TGTGCCAGCAGTTTGGACTACGCCTATGGCTACACCTTC
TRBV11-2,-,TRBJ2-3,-,CASSFQTGTDTQYF,TGTGCCAGCAGCTTTCAGACAGGCACAGATACGCAGTATTTT
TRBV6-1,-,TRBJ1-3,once,CASSETGGNTIYF,TGTGCCAGCAGTGAAACTGGGGGGAACACCATATATTTT
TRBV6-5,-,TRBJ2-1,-,CASKMGLYNEQFF,TGTGCCAGCAAGATGGGCCTTTACAATGAGCAGTTCTTC
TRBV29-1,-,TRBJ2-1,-,CSVEKGGGNEQFF,TGCAGCGTTGAAAAGGGGGGGGGTAATGAGCAGTTCTTC
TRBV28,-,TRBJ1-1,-,CASTPDMNTEAFF,TGTGCCAGCACTCCGGACATGAACACTGAAGCTTTCTTT
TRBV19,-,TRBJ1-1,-,CASSIGHNTEAFF,TGTGCCAGTAGTATAGGACACAACACTGAAGCTTTCTTT
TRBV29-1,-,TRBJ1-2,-,CSVAGQLNYGYTF,TGCAGCGTGGCAGGACAGCTTAACTATGGCTACACCTTC
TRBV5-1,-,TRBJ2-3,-,CASSSSGDPDTQYF,TGCGCCAGCAGCTCATCAGGGGACCCAGATACGCAGTATTTT
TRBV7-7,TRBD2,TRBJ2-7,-,CASSLLAGGNEQYF,TGTGCTAGCAGCTTATTAGCGGGAGGTAACGAGCAGTACTTC
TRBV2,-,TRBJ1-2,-,CASSEEIPANYGYTF,TGTGCCAGCAGTGAAGAAATCCCAGCTAACTATGGCTACACCTTC
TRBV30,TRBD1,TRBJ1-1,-,CAWSVPHTGGGTEAFF,TGTGCCTGGAGTGTACCCCATACAGGGGGCGGAACTGAAGCTTTCTTT
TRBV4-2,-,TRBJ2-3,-,CASSQEVRLAGYTDTQYF,TGTGCCAGCAGCCAAGAAGTCAGGCTAGCAGGTTACACAGATACGCAGTATTTT
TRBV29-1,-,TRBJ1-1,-,CSVDYTEAFF,TGCAGCGTTGACTACACTGAAGCTTTCTTT
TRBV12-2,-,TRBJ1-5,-,CASRFVPGNQPQHF,TGTGCAAGTCGCTTCGTTCCGGGGAATCAGCCCCAGCATTTT
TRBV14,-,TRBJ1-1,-,CASRLRGRYTEAFF,TGTGCCAGCAGACTTCGGGGAAGGTACACTGAAGCTTTCTTT
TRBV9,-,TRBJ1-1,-,CASSPGADKGAFF,TGTGCCAGCAGCCCTGGGGCCGACAAGGGGGCTTTCTTT
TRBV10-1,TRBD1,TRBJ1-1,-,CASSESIQGFPEAFF,TGCGCCAGCAGTGAGTCGATACAGGGGTTTCCTGAAGCTTTCTTT
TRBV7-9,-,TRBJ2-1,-,CASSPLYHEQFF,TGTGCCAGCAGCCCCCTATATCATGAGCAGTTCTTC
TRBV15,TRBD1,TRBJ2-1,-,CATSREKKGQGMSYNEQFF,TGTGCCACCAGCAGAGAAAAGAAGGGACAGGGAATGTCCTACAATGAGCAGTTCTTC
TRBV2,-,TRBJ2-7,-,CASSEGTIYEQYF,TGTGCCAGCAGTGAGGGGACAATCTACGAGCAGTACTTC
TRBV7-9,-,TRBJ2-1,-,CASSLRGYEQFF,TGTGCCAGCAGCTTACGGGGTTATGAGCAGTTCTTC
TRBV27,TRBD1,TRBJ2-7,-,CASSSPGQAYEQYF,TGTGCCAGCAGTTCCCCGGGACAGGCCTACGAGCAGTACTTC
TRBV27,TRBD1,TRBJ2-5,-,CASSLFRDRGSETQYF,TGTGCCAGCAGTTTATTCCGGGACAGGGGATCGGAGACCCAGTACTTC